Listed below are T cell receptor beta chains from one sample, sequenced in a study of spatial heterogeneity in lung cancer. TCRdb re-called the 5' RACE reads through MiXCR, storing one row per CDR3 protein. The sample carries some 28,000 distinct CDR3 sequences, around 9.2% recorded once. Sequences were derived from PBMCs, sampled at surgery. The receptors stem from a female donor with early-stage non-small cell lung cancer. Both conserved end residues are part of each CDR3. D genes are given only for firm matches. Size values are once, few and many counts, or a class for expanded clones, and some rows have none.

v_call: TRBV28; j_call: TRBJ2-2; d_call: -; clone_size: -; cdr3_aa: CASRSGGFTGELFF; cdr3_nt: TGTGCCAGCAGGTCGGGCGGTTTCACCGGGGAGCTGTTTTTT
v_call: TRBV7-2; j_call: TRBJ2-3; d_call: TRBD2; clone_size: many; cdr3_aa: CASSSPGLAGPTDTQYF; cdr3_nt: TGTGCCAGCAGCTCACCGGGACTAGCGGGTCCAACAGATACGCAGTATTTT
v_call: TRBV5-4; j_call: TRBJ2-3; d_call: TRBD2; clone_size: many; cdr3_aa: CASSLPTSGRTTDTQYF; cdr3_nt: TGTGCCAGCAGCTTGCCGACTAGCGGGAGAACGACAGATACGCAGTATTTT
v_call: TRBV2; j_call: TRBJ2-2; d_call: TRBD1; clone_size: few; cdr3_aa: CASSADRAVTGELFF; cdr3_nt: TGTGCCAGCAGTGCGGACAGGGCCGTCACCGGGGAGCTGTTTTTT
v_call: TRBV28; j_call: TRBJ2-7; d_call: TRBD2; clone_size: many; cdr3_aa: CASSSRSGTKTSGRYHEQYF; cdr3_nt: TGTGCCAGCAGCTCACGTTCCGGGACGAAGACTAGCGGGAGATACCACGAGCAGTACTTC
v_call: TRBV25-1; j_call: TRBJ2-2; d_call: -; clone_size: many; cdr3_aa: CASSEWAQDTGELFF; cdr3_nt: TGTGCCAGCAGTGAATGGGCCCAAGACACCGGGGAGCTGTTTTTT
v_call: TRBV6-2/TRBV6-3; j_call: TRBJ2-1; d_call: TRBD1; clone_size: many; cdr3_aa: CASRWTGYGNEQFF; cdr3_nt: TGTGCCAGCAGATGGACAGGGTATGGCAATGAGCAGTTCTTC
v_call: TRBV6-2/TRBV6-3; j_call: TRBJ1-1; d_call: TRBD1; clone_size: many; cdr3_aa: CASRAESQGATEAFF; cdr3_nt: TGTGCCAGCAGGGCCGAATCACAGGGGGCAACTGAAGCTTTCTTT
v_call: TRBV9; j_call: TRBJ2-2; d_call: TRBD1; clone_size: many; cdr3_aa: CASSPHRGRGELFF; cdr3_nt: TGTGCCAGCAGCCCTCACAGGGGTCGCGGGGAGCTGTTTTTT
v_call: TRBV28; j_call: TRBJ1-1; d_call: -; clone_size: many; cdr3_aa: CASSLSGLGTEAFF; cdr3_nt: TGTGCCAGCAGTTTATCCGGGTTGGGGACTGAAGCTTTCTTT
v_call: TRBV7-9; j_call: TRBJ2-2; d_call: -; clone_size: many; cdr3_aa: CASSARRGGTGELFF; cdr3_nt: TGTGCCAGCAGCGCACGGAGAGGAGGCACCGGGGAGCTGTTTTTT